This T cell receptor (beta chain) was recorded in a study of cytomegalovirus exposure and HLA in healthy donors. Study outcomes and limitations: Most TCR beta V segments were productive about 87% or about 30% of the time in an earlier analysis. On later analysis, the bulk of CMV-associated TCR beta chains appeared to be HLA-restricted. Many donors carried some public TCRs, although rarity characterized most TCR sequences.

A multiplex PCR was run with 60 Vbeta primers and 13 Jbeta primers. Produced via immunoSEQ multiplex PCR; TCRdb's table is partial and in-frame only. The sample lists 40,000 or so clones, about 66% occurring once. The donors were healthy bone marrow donors. A remark on this clone: Its antigen is still unknown.

Germline lookup yields CDR1 SGHNT and CDR2 YYREEE (reference sequence). V lost 5 bases and J lost 5; bases outside the gene matches: 10. The CDR3 has 15 residues. The sequenced sample was PBMCs. The rearrangement uses TRBV5-4 and TRBJ2-5; 9 bases are shared with TRBD1. The clonotype originates from a man aged 45-60 years in good health and CMV-seropositive. Written as DNA, the CDR3 is TGTGCCAGCAGTACCGGACAGGGGCGGATGGAGACCCAGTACTTC. Residues: CASSTGQGRMETQYF.